Below are 13 T cell receptor beta chains sequenced from a single sample in a study of blood T cell repertoires in COVID-19. Some clones are missing from TCRdb's copy, which holds only in-frame ones; the method was immunoSEQ multiplex PCR. The table records 200,000 to 250,000 clones, about four fifths of them present only once. What was sequenced was PBMCs or T cells enriched from blood (not recorded which). These receptors were collected from a woman aged 45-65 years who had been exposed to COVID-19.

This rearrangement joins TRBV10-3 to TRBJ1-2; no clear D gene. The CDR3 spans 12 residues. Trimming removed 11 bases at V and 3 bases at J, with 13 bases between. Germline-derived CDR1 and CDR2 are ENHRY and SYGVKD. The CDR3 loop is CASTAGYYGYTF. The CDR3 nucleotides are TGTGCCTCCACGGCGGGCTACTATGGCTACACCTTC.

The chain is built from TRBV7-2 and TRBJ1-5; D is perhaps TRBD1 (5 bases). The CDR3 sequence is 13 residues long. Germline V gene data show CDR1 as SGHTA and CDR2 as FQGNSA. Trimming shortened V by 7 bases and J by 2 bases, and 9 bases separated the two germline ends. CDR3 sequence (DNA): TGTGCCAGCAAAGCACAGGGCAATCAGCCCCAGCATTTT. Its protein product is CASKAQGNQPQHF.

The genes are TRBV12-3 or TRBV12-4 and TRBJ1-2, with TRBD1 matching over 7 bases. V lost 5 bases, J lost 6 bases, and 6 bases stayed unmatched. The CDR3 contains 13 residues. The CDR3 spells CASSQRGLDGYTF. The CDR3 DNA is TGTGCCAGCAGTCAGAGGGGGCTCGATGGCTACACCTTC.

This chain connects TRBV28 to TRBJ1-2; TRBD1 matches 10 bases. Germline CDR1 is MDHEN and CDR2 is SYDVKM. The CDR3 contains 16 residues. V lost 5 bases and J lost 4; bases outside the gene matches: 10. CDR3 sequence: CASSMTGGMGVYGYTF. The CDR3 coding sequence is TGTGCCAGCAGTATGACAGGGGGCATGGGGGTCTATGGCTACACCTTC.

The chain is built from TRBV10-3 and TRBJ1-1; 7 nucleotides match TRBD1. The V gene end was trimmed by 6 bases and the J gene end by 5 bases; junction bases not matched to a gene: 15. The CDR3 is 16 residues long. The V gene's germline CDR1 is ENHRY and CDR2 SYGVKD. CDR3 coding DNA: TGTGCCATCAGGAGAGAACAGGGGACGGCGAGGACTGAAGCTTTCTTT. Its translation: CAIRREQGTARTEAFF.

The chain carries TRBV5-4 and TRBJ2-1, with D perhaps matching TRBD2 (6 bases). Germline assignment: CDR1 SGHNT and CDR2 YYREEE (reference sequence). V was cut by 4 bases and J by 1 base, with 18 bases left in between. The CDR3 spans 17 residues. Here the CDR3 DNA reads TGTGCCAGCAGCGGGGGGTCGGCCGGAAGATCCTACAATGAGCAGTTCTTC. It yields the protein CASSGGSAGRSYNEQFF.

This clone was counted between two and nine times. J is TRBJ1-4 and V is TRBV30; D not resolved. Germline-derived CDR1 and CDR2 are GTSNPN and SVGIG (reference sequence). V gave up 0 bases and J gave up 0 bases, with 11 bases separating them. CDR3 length equals 16 residues. The CDR3 coding sequence is TGTGCCTGGAGTGTGAGTCTCGCCTCAACTAATGAAAAACTGTTTTTT. This codes for CAWSVSLASTNEKLFF.

The rearrangement uses TRBV5-3 and TRBJ1-2; D unclear. TRBV5-3 is known as an ORF, though its function is uncertain. V lost 0 bases and J lost 4, with 13 bases in between. The CDR3 is 15 amino acids. The CDR3 is CARSLAREGAYGYTF. The CDR3 DNA sequence: TGTGCCAGAAGCTTGGCTAGGGAGGGAGCCTATGGCTACACCTTC.

CDR3 nucleotide sequence: TGCGCCAGCAGCCAAGAGGGGCTAGACGGAGAGACCCAGTACTTC. Translation: CASSQEGLDGETQYF. This sequence joins TRBV4-3 and TRBJ2-5; TRBD1 might be the D (5 bases). Germline V gene lookup returns CDR1 LGHNA and CDR2 YSLEER. This CDR3 has 15 amino acids. Deletions cut 0 bases from V and 4 bases from J, with 12 bases between.

The V call is TRBV6-5, the J call TRBJ2-1; 8 bases are a match to TRBD1. Germline V gene sequence: CDR1 MNHEY, CDR2 SVGAGI. CDR3 length equals 12 residues. V was pared by 6 bases and J by 14 bases, with 9 bases of the junction left unmatched. CDR3 loop: CASSSQDREKFF. DNA of the CDR3: TGTGCCAGCAGCTCACAGGACAGGGAAAAGTTCTTC.

V and J are TRBV7-2 and TRBJ2-2; 9 bases align to TRBD1. The CDR3 length is 18 residues. Germline-derived CDR1 and CDR2 are SGHTA and FQGNSA. Trimming cost V 3 bases and J 4 bases; bases outside gene matches: 12. CDR3 region: CASSFLPLPGQGTGELFF. CDR3 DNA sequence: TGTGCCAGCAGCTTTCTCCCTCTACCGGGACAGGGCACCGGGGAGCTGTTTTTT. Based on the CDR3 plus reference TRBV7-2 and TRBJ2-2, the full variable domain is GAGVSQSPSNKVTEKGKDVELRCDPISGHTALYWYRQSLGQGLEFLIYFQGNSAPDKSGLPSDRFSAERTGGSVSTLTIQRTQQEDSAVYLCASSFLPLPGQGTGELFFGEGSRLTVL.

V and J are TRBV5-1 and TRBJ1-1; D call uncertain. Germline V lookup: CDR1 SGHRS, CDR2 YFSETQ. This CDR3 has 14 residues. The V end lost 1 base, the J end lost 5 bases, and 12 bases lay between the germline ends. CDR3: CASSLLGMGTEAFF. The DNA for the CDR3 is TGCGCCAGCAGCTTGCTCGGGATGGGGACTGAAGCTTTCTTT.

The rearrangement uses TRBV5-4 and TRBJ1-6; D unclear. Germline CDR1 reads SGHNT; CDR2 reads YYREEE (reference sequence). V was shortened by 4 bases and J by 0 bases, with 8 bases between the two germline ends. This CDR3 is 15 amino acids long. CDR3 region: CASSLVSSYNSPLHF. The CDR3 DNA reads TGTGCCAGCAGCCTTGTCAGCTCCTATAATTCACCCCTCCACTTT.